The 22 T cell receptor beta chains presented below share a single source sample, sequenced in a study of blood T cell repertoires in COVID-19. Only in-frame clones appear in the TCRdb table, and some are missing; sequencing was by immunoSEQ multiplex PCR. The sample records under 400,000 clones, around 90% being singletons. Sequencing used peripheral blood. These receptor sequences come from a man younger than 30 with active or convalescent COVID-19.

J is TRBJ2-7 and V is TRBV6-5; 9 nucleotides line up with TRBD1. V lost 7 bases, J lost 3 bases, and 7 bases stayed unmatched. From germline, CDR1 is MNHEY and CDR2 SVGAGI. The length of the CDR3 is 14 residues. CDR3 bases: TGTGCCAGCAATAGAGACAGGGGGGTCTACGAGCAGTACTTC. It codes for CASNRDRGVYEQYF.

The rearrangement uses TRBV10-3 and TRBJ2-3, with TRBD2 matching 12 bases. V was pared by 2 bases and J by 5 bases, with 11 bases of the junction left unmatched. The CDR3 totals 18 residues. CDR1 is ENHRY, CDR2 SYGVKD, per germline. The CDR3 spells CAISEPQRPSGGEDTQYF. CDR3 nucleotide sequence: TGTGCCATCAGTGAGCCACAACGACCTAGCGGGGGGGAAGATACGCAGTATTTT.

CDR3 bases: TGTGCCAGCAGTCCATGGGCGGACAGTCCCTACGAGCAGTACTTC. Translation: CASSPWADSPYEQYF. The J gene is TRBJ2-7, the V gene TRBV28; a weak D match, TRBD1 (6 bases). The V end was cut by 5 bases, the J end by 2 bases, with 16 bases between. This CDR3 has 15 amino acids. Germline V gene lookup returns CDR1 MDHEN and CDR2 SYDVKM.

J is TRBJ1-4 and V is TRBV4-3; tentatively, D is TRBD1 (5 bases). Per the germline V gene, CDR1 is LGHNA and CDR2 is YSLEER. The CDR3 runs to 14 residues. Trimming shortened V by 4 bases and J by 1 base, and 7 bases separated the two germline ends. CDR3 coding DNA: TGCGCCAGCAGCCCGGGGGTAACTAATGAAAAACTGTTTTTT. Protein sequence: CASSPGVTNEKLFF.

The V and J genes are TRBV2 and TRBJ1-2; 10 nucleotides line up with TRBD1. V lost 4 bases to trimming and J lost 0 bases; unmatched junction nucleotides: 14. This CDR3 contains 19 residues. Per the germline V gene, CDR1 is SNHLY and CDR2 is FYNNEI. CDR3 DNA sequence: TGTGCCAGCAGTGGGCGGGACAGGGGAAAACCAAAAACTAACTATGGCTACACCTTC. Translating it yields CASSGRDRGKPKTNYGYTF. Full variable domain (remainder filled in from reference TRBV2 and TRBJ1-2): EPEVTQTPSHQVTQMGQEVILRCVPISNHLYFYWYRQILGQKVEFLVSFYNNEISEKSEIFDDQFSVERPDGSNFTLKIRSTKLEDSAMYFCASSGRDRGKPKTNYGYTFGSGTRLTVV.

There are many counts of this clone. This chain connects TRBV7-8 to TRBJ1-4; D perhaps matches TRBD1 (5 bases). V shed 1 base and J shed 3 bases, with 9 bases lying between them. The CDR3 length is 15 residues. Looked up from germline, CDR1 is SGHVS and CDR2 is FQNEAQ. The CDR3 bases are TGTGCCAGCAGCTTAGTAGGAGGGGCTAATGAAAAACTGTTTTTT. It codes for CASSLVGGANEKLFF.

The chain employs TRBV5-8 and TRBJ2-3; 10 bases fit TRBD2. The ends lost 5 bases at V and 4 bases at J; junction bases unmatched: 7. This CDR3 has 15 amino acids. Germline V gene sequence: CDR1 SGHTS, CDR2 YDEGEE. The CDR3 loop is CASRRRLAGADTQYF. The CDR3 region has the DNA TGTGCCAGCAGACGTCGGCTAGCGGGAGCAGATACGCAGTATTTT.

The V and J genes are TRBV13 and TRBJ2-1, with D perhaps TRBD2 (6 bases). CDR3 size: 16 residues. Germline V gene lookup returns CDR1 PRHDT and CDR2 FYEKMQ (reference sequence). The V and J ends lost 3 bases and 5 bases respectively, with 17 bases between them. The CDR3 DNA reads TGTGCCAGCAGCTTTCCCCTCGAGCGGACTAACAATGAGCAGTTCTTC. Amino acid sequence: CASSFPLERTNNEQFF.

CDR3 sequence (DNA): TGTGCCAGCTCCCACGCCTCCCAGGGCTCTGGAAACACCATATATTTT. Translated: CASSHASQGSGNTIYF. This rearrangement joins TRBV18 to TRBJ1-3; weak D call: TRBD1 (5 bases). The length of the CDR3 is 16 residues. Germline assignment: CDR1 KGHSH and CDR2 LQKENI. The ends were cut back, 6 bases at V and 0 bases at J, with 15 bases in the middle.

CDR3 nucleotides: TGTGCCAGCAGCGTAGGACGGGGAAAAGAGACCCAGTACTTC. It specifies CASSVGRGKETQYF. The chain joins TRBV9 to TRBJ2-5, with D possibly TRBD2 on 5 matching bases. V was pared by 0 bases and J by 3 bases, with 9 bases between. CDR1 is SGDLS and CDR2 is YYNGEE in the germline V gene. The length of the CDR3 is 14 residues.

The chain links TRBV6-1 to TRBJ1-4; the match to TRBD1 covers 9 bases. Germline CDR1 MNHNS, CDR2 SASEGT. The CDR3 totals 13 residues. Losses at the gene ends were 7 bases for V and 8 bases for J; bases not matched to a gene: 5. CDR3 amino acids: CASTGQGREKLFF. CDR3 DNA sequence: TGTGCCAGCACCGGACAGGGGCGGGAAAAACTGTTTTTT.

J is TRBJ1-2 and V is TRBV30, with D unclear. The CDR3 is 13 residues long. CDR1 GTSNPN and CDR2 SVGIG come from the germline V gene (reference sequence). Trimming left V 5 bases short and J 0 bases short, with 10 bases between. The chain's CDR3 is CAWAEAANYGYTF. The CDR3 DNA sequence: TGTGCCTGGGCCGAGGCGGCTAACTATGGCTACACCTTC.

This clone was picked up a small number of times. The genes are TRBV28 and TRBJ1-5, with D perhaps TRBD1 (5 bases). Germline V gene data show CDR1 as MDHEN and CDR2 as SYDVKM. Trimming took off 5 bases at V and 2 bases at J, with 13 bases between the two ends. The CDR3 has 15 amino acids. DNA for the CDR3: TGTGCCAGCAGTGGAGGGGCGATGGGCAATCAGCCCCAGCATTTT. Translation: CASSGGAMGNQPQHF.

This chain joins TRBV7-2 and TRBJ1-2; 7 nucleotides agree with TRBD1. CDR1 and CDR2 from the germline V gene are SGHTA and FQGNSA. The junction had 7 bases not matched to a gene; V was cut back by 6 bases and J by 6 bases. CDR3 length equals 13 residues. The CDR3 here is CASRGQDSNGYTF. CDR3 DNA sequence: TGTGCCAGCAGAGGACAGGATTCAAATGGCTACACCTTC.

The rearrangement joins TRBV28 to TRBJ1-6; no clear D. Germline CDR1 reads MDHEN; CDR2 reads SYDVKM. CDR3 length: 13 residues. V was pared by 3 bases and J by 10 bases, with 10 bases between. The CDR3 region has the DNA TGTGCCAGCAGTTTTGGCGGTCAGTCACCCCTCCACTTT. Amino acids: CASSFGGQSPLHF. Based on the CDR3 plus reference TRBV28 and TRBJ1-6, the full variable domain is DVKVTQSSRYLVKRTGEKVFLECVQDMDHENMFWYRQDPGLGLRLIYFSYDVKMKEKGDIPEGYSVSREKKERFSLILESASTNQTSMYLCASSFGGQSPLHFGNGTRLTVT.

The chain links TRBV19 to TRBJ2-2; 7 nucleotides agree with TRBD2. Germline CDR1 reads LNHDA; CDR2 reads SQIVND (reference sequence). The CDR3 spans 16 residues. The V and J ends lost 6 bases and 3 bases, in that order; junction bases with no gene match: 10. The CDR3 reads CASRGSLGRDTGELFF. The CDR3 bases are TGTGCCAGTAGAGGAAGCCTAGGGAGGGACACCGGGGAGCTGTTTTTT.

This chain uses TRBV4-2 with TRBJ2-5; 9 bases agree with TRBD2. The CDR3 runs to 15 residues. After removal of 4 bases from V and 1 base from J, the junction contained 4 bases not matched to a gene. The V gene's germline CDR1 is LGHNA and CDR2 YNFKEQ. The CDR3 DNA sequence: TGTGCCAGCAGCCTGGTTAGCGGGGGCCAAGAGACCCAGTACTTC. Protein: CASSLVSGGQETQYF.

The chain couples TRBV28 to TRBJ2-7; tentative D call: TRBD2 (5 bases). Germline lookup yields CDR1 MDHEN and CDR2 SYDVKM. This CDR3 has 17 residues. V lost 3 bases and J 3 bases, leaving 21 bases between the germline ends. This chain's CDR3 is CASSLVLMVTRGYEQYF. In DNA, the CDR3 is TGTGCCAGCAGTTTGGTCCTGATGGTCACCCGGGGCTACGAGCAGTACTTC. The whole variable domain, remainder taken from reference TRBV28 and TRBJ2-7, is DVKVTQSSRYLVKRTGEKVFLECVQDMDHENMFWYRQDPGLGLRLIYFSYDVKMKEKGDIPEGYSVSREKKERFSLILESASTNQTSMYLCASSLVLMVTRGYEQYFGPGTRLTVT.

This clone was seen a single time. The V and J genes are TRBV6-1 and TRBJ1-5, with D unclear. The V end lost 1 base, the J end lost 8 bases, and 15 bases lay between the germline ends. This CDR3 is 15 amino acids long. Germline CDR1 MNHNS, CDR2 SASEGT. The CDR3 DNA follows: TGTGCCAGCAGTGAAGGGCCGGAGGGTGTTGAGCCCCAGCATTTT. Protein product: CASSEGPEGVEPQHF.

This clone was observed a few times. The chain recombines TRBV7-9 with TRBJ1-2, with unresolved D. This CDR3 has 16 amino acids. V lost 4 bases, J lost 0 bases, and 15 bases lay in between. The germline V gene encodes CDR1 SEHNR and CDR2 FQNEAQ (reference sequence). The CDR3 protein is CASSSHLAGANYGYTF. The CDR3 DNA is TGTGCCAGCAGCTCCCACTTGGCCGGAGCTAACTATGGCTACACCTTC. The whole variable domain, remainder taken from reference TRBV7-9 and TRBJ1-2, is DTGVSQNPRHKITKRGQNVTFRCDPISEHNRLYWYRQTLGQGPEFLTYFQNEAQLEKSRLLSDRFSAERPKGSFSTLEIQRTEQGDSAMYLCASSSHLAGANYGYTFGSGTRLTVV.

The CDR3 protein is CASSWGDNSNYGYTF. CDR3 nucleotides: TGTGCCAGCAGTTGGGGGGATAATTCCAACTATGGCTACACCTTC. V is TRBV7-2 and J is TRBJ1-2, with D possibly TRBD1 on 5 matching bases. The CDR3 runs to 15 residues. Germline-derived CDR1 and CDR2 are SGHTA and FQGNSA. V was trimmed by 6 bases and J by 2 bases, leaving 16 bases between them. Using reference TRBV7-2 and TRBJ1-2 for the parts outside the CDR3, the full variable domain is GAGVSQSPSNKVTEKGKDVELRCDPISGHTALYWYRQSLGQGLEFLIYFQGNSAPDKSGLPSDRFSAERTGGSVSTLTIQRTQQEDSAVYLCASSWGDNSNYGYTFGSGTRLTVV.

The chain is built from TRBV11-2 and TRBJ2-7; 9 nucleotides match TRBD1. This CDR3 spans 17 amino acids. CDR1 is SGHAT, CDR2 FQNNGV, per germline. Trimming cost V 1 base and J 6 bases; bases outside gene matches: 13. CDR3 sequence (DNA): TGTGCCAGCAGCTTAGGGGGCCGGGACAGGGAAGTTGTCGAGCAGTACTTC. Amino acids: CASSLGGRDREVVEQYF.